The 5 T cell receptor beta chains below were found in one sample sequenced in a study of beta chain features in type 1 diabetes. Overall study findings and caveats: Shorter TCRB CDR3s, moderately but significantly so, were found in Type 1 diabetes patients in all four CD4+ subsets.

The antigens these receptors bind are not known. Since all of the isolated RNA was reverse transcribed, expressed TCRB transcripts were what got sequenced. Clones were sequenced by immunoSEQ multiplex PCR, and TCRdb holds only the in-frame ones, with some missing. Counted here are about 710,000 clones, over 11% occurring once; the ten biggest clones make up around 0.04%. The specimen sequenced was naive CD4+ T cells from blood. These receptors all come from a man younger than 35 with type 1 diabetes.

In this sample, this clone turned up a few times. The rearrangement links TRBV7-6 to TRBJ1-3; no clear D gene. The CDR3 covers 13 residues. Trimming took 2 bases from V and 4 from J, leaving 6 bases between them. The germline gives CDR1 SGHVS, CDR2 FNYEAQ. The CDR3 loop is CASSLSQGNTIYF. CDR3 DNA: TGTGCCAGCAGCTTATCACAGGGAAACACCATATATTTT.

The CDR3 loop is CASSEGRGPQHF. In nucleotides, the CDR3 is TGTGCCAGCAGTGAAGGGCGGGGGCCCCAGCATTTT. The chain is built from TRBV2 and TRBJ1-5, with unresolved D. The V end lost 1 base, the J end lost 9 bases, and 7 bases lay between the germline ends. There are 12 residues in the CDR3. Germline V gene lookup returns CDR1 SNHLY and CDR2 FYNNEI.

This clone was observed a few times. This chain joins TRBV28 and TRBJ2-5; tentatively, D is TRBD2 (5 bases). V lost 7 bases, J lost 1 base, and 13 bases lay in between. Germline-derived CDR1 and CDR2 are MDHEN and SYDVKM. This CDR3 contains 14 residues. The CDR3 DNA reads TGTGCCAGCAAGAGCGCGGCGGGCCAAGAGACCCAGTACTTC. As protein: CASKSAAGQETQYF.

The chain links TRBV4-2 to TRBJ2-7; D uncertain. Germline CDR1 is LGHNA and CDR2 is YNFKEQ. The CDR3 totals 15 residues. V lost 0 bases to trimming and J lost 1 base, with 10 bases between them. The CDR3 DNA sequence: TGTGCCAGCAGCCAAGATCCCCAGGAATCCTACGAGCAGTACTTC. Translation: CASSQDPQESYEQYF.

A few counts support this clone. The genes are TRBV5-1 and TRBJ2-5; D gene unclear. From germline, CDR1 is SGHRS and CDR2 YFSETQ. Trimming shortened V by 0 bases and J by 1 base, and 7 bases separated the two germline ends. The CDR3 has 14 amino acids. CDR3 DNA: TGCGCCAGCAGCTTGGGGGCAACCCAAGAGACCCAGTACTTC. Encoded protein: CASSLGATQETQYF.